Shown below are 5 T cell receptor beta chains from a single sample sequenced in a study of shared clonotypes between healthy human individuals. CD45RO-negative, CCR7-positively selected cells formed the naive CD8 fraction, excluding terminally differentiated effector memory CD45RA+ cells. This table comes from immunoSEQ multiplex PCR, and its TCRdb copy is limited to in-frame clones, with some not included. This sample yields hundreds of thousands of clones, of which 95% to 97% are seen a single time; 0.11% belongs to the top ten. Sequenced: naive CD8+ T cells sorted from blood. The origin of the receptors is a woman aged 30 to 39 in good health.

The CDR3 sequence: CASSSGGYNEQFF. In DNA form, the CDR3 reads TGTGCCAGCAGCTCCGGGGGATACAATGAGCAGTTCTTC. The chain is built from TRBV5-8 and TRBJ2-1; tentative D call: TRBD2 (6 bases). This CDR3 has 13 amino acids. Trimming took 3 bases from V and 4 from J, leaving 8 bases between them. The germline V gene has CDR1 SGHTS and CDR2 YDEGEE.

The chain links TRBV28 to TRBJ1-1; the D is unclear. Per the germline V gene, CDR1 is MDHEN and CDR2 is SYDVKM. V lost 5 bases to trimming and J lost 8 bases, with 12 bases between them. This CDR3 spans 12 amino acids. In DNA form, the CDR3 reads TGTGCCAGCAGTGCCCCCGATTCGGAAGCTTTCTTT. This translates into CASSAPDSEAFF.

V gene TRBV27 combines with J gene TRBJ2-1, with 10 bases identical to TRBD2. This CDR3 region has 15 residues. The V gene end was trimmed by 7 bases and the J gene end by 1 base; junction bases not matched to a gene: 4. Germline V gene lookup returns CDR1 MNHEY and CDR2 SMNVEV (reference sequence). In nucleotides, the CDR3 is TGTGCCAGCAAAGCGGGAGGGCCTTCCTACAATGAGCAGTTCTTC. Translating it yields CASKAGGPSYNEQFF.

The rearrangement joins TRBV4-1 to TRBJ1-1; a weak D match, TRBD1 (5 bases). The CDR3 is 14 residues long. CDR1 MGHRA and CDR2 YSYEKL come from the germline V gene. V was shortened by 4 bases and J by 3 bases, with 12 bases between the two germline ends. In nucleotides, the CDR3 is TGCGCCAGCAGCCGGGACCTTGGGGACACTGAAGCTTTCTTT. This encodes CASSRDLGDTEAFF.

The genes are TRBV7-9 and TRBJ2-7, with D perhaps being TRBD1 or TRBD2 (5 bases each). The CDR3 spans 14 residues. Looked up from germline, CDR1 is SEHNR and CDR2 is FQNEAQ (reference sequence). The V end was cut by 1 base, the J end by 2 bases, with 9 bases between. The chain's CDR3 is CASSLGGTTYEQYF. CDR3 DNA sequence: TGTGCCAGCAGCTTAGGAGGGACCACCTACGAGCAGTACTTC.